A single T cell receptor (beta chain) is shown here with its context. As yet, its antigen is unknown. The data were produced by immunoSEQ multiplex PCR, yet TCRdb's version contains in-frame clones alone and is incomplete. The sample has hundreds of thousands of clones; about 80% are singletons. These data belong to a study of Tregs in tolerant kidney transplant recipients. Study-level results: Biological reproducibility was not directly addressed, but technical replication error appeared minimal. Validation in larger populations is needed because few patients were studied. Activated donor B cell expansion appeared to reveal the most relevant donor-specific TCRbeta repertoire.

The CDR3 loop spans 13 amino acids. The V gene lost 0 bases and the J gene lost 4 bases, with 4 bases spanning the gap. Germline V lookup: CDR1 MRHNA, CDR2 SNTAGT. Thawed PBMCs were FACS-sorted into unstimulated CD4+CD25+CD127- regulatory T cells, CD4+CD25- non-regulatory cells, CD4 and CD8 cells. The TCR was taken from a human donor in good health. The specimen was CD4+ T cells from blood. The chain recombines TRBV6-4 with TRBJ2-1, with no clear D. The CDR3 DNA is TGTGCCAGCAGTGACTCTGAGTACAATGAGCAGTTCTTC. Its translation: CASSDSEYNEQFF.